These 10 T cell receptor beta chains were sequenced from one sample in a study of T cells of healthy individuals. TCRdb fed the 5' RACE reads into MiXCR, producing one record per CDR3 protein. The sample carries roughly 87,000 distinct CDR3 sequences, roughly 15% recorded once. Receptors originate from a human donor in good health.

The V call is TRBV2, the J call TRBJ2-7, with no clear D. The V end lost 4 bases, the J end lost 2 bases, and 12 bases lay between the germline ends. This CDR3 is built from 14 residues. CDR1 SNHLY and CDR2 FYNNEI come from the germline V gene. The DNA of the CDR3 is TGTGCCAGCAGTGTCAAACAGCATACCTACGAGCAGTACTTC. Its translation: CASSVKQHTYEQYF.

The chain links TRBV28 to TRBJ1-5, with D unclear. The V end lost 2 bases, the J end lost 4 bases, and 9 bases lay between the germline ends. Germline-derived CDR1 and CDR2 are MDHEN and SYDVKM. This CDR3 comprises 14 residues. In nucleotides, the CDR3 is TGTGCCAGCAGTTTAGGATATGAGAATCAGCCCCAGCATTTT. Residues: CASSLGYENQPQHF.

This clonotype was seen a handful of times. The V call is TRBV4-1, the J call TRBJ2-3; D is perhaps TRBD1 (6 bases). This CDR3 is 17 amino acids long. V gave up 4 bases and J gave up 4 bases, with 21 bases separating them. Germline CDR1 and CDR2: MGHRA and YSYEKL. The CDR3 spells CASSRGLRGRTPDTQYF. CDR3 coding DNA: TGCGCCAGCAGCCGCGGACTCAGGGGACGTACCCCAGATACGCAGTATTTT.

This clonotype has a count of ten or more. The chain links TRBV5-5 to TRBJ2-1; either TRBD1 or TRBD2 may supply D (5 bases each). The CDR3 spans 15 residues. The germline CDR1 and CDR2 sequences are SGHKS and YYEKEE (reference sequence). V dropped 2 bases and J dropped 0 bases, with 9 bases sitting between them. The CDR3 protein is CASSFEGLSYNEQFF. The CDR3 bases are TGTGCCAGCAGCTTTGAGGGGCTCTCCTACAATGAGCAGTTCTTC.

This chain joins TRBV6-5 and TRBJ2-7; either TRBD1 or TRBD2 may fit D (5 bases each). The ends were cut back, 0 bases at V and 0 bases at J, with 15 bases in the middle. The germline V gene has CDR1 MNHEY and CDR2 SVGAGI. The CDR3 is made up of 17 amino acids. CDR3 region: CASSYSFPGTPSYEQYF. In DNA, the CDR3 is TGTGCCAGCAGTTACTCGTTCCCGGGGACCCCCTCCTACGAGCAGTACTTC.

This clonotype was seen a few times. The chain employs TRBV6-2 or TRBV6-3 and TRBJ2-5, with D tentatively TRBD2 (6 bases). From germline, CDR1 is MNHEY and CDR2 SVGEGT. The length of the CDR3 is 14 residues. Trimming pared 11 bases from V and 4 bases from J, leaving 20 bases between. The CDR3 DNA reads TGTGCCGCCGAGAAGGACTACTCGGGAGAGACCCAGTACTTC. The encoded protein is CAAEKDYSGETQYF.

CDR3 sequence (DNA): TGCAGTGCTAGAGATCTCGGGACCCCGACCGAGCAGTACTTC. This translates into CSARDLGTPTEQYF. The V gene is TRBV20-1, the J gene TRBJ2-7; D is possibly TRBD1 or TRBD2 (5 bases each). The CDR3 consists of 14 residues. V dropped 0 bases and J dropped 6 bases, with 15 bases sitting between them. Looked up from germline, CDR1 is DFQATT and CDR2 is SNEGSKA (reference sequence).

This clonotype has a count of ten or more. V and J are TRBV6-1 and TRBJ2-1, with TRBD1 matching 10 bases. The trim removed 5 bases at V and 10 bases at J, leaving 11 bases unmatched. The length of the CDR3 is 15 residues. Germline V lookup: CDR1 MNHNS, CDR2 SASEGT. CDR3 nucleotide sequence: TGTGCCAGCAGTTTACGCCGGGACAGGGGATGGGAGCAGTTCTTC. Translated, it gives CASSLRRDRGWEQFF.

This clonotype was seen only a few times. V usage is TRBV27 and J usage is TRBJ1-1; possible D gene TRBD1, 6 bases. This CDR3 is 16 amino acids long. The V gene lost 5 bases and the J gene lost 1 base, with 17 bases spanning the gap. CDR1 is MNHEY and CDR2 is SMNVEV in the germline V gene (reference sequence). The CDR3 DNA follows: TGTGCCAGCAGTCCCAATACCGGGACAAGGAACACTGAAGCTTTCTTT. It encodes CASSPNTGTRNTEAFF.

This clonotype was detected many times. The chain is built from TRBV3-1 and TRBJ1-2, with TRBD1 matching over 9 bases. The CDR3 has 12 amino acids. Germline CDR1 and CDR2: LGHDT and YNNKEL (reference sequence). V lost 2 bases to trimming and J lost 12 bases; unmatched junction nucleotides: 4. The DNA for the CDR3 is TGTGCCAGCAGCCAACTTGGACAGGGGAACACCTTC. It codes for CASSQLGQGNTF. Using reference TRBV3-1 and TRBJ1-2 for the parts outside the CDR3, the full variable domain is DTAVSQTPKYLVTQMGNDKSIKCEQNLGHDTMYWYKQDSKKFLKIMFSYNNKELIINETVPNRFSPKSPDKAHLNLHINSLELGDSAVYFCASSQLGQGNTFGSGTRLTVV.